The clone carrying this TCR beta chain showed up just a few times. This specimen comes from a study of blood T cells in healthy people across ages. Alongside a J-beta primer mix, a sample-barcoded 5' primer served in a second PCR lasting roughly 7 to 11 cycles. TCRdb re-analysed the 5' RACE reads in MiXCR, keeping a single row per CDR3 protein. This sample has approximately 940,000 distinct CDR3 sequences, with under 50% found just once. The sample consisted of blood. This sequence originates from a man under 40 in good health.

For the CDR3, the DNA is TGTGCCAGCAGCCCGAGACAGTATAGCAATCAGCCCCAGCATTTT. Protein sequence: CASSPRQYSNQPQHF. The V call is TRBV6-2 or TRBV6-3, the J call TRBJ1-5; the D gene is possibly TRBD1 (5 bases). The CDR3 spans 15 residues. Trimming removed 6 bases at V and 0 bases at J, with 12 bases between. Germline CDR1 reads MNHEY; CDR2 reads SVGEGT.